Sequencing of this T cell receptor beta chain was carried out in a study of identical twins. Broader study findings: Whereas memory repertoires showed no such difference, abundant cord blood beta clonotypes carried fewer insertions. Excess sharing by twins proved weaker in beta out-of-frame sequences.

As concerns this clonotype: Its antigen is undetermined.

Each CDR3 protein is one row after TCRdb ran MiXCR on the 5' RACE reads. This table has about 200,000 distinct CDR3 sequences, about 7.5% appearing once. The CDR3 sequence is 13 residues long. Germline-derived CDR1 and CDR2 are LNHDA and SQIVND (reference sequence). V lost 2 bases and J lost 10, with 12 bases in between. These same records also appear under a second study, on yellow fever vaccine responses in identical twins. That publication notes: On the reported evidence, twins' vaccine T cell responses seemed partly convergent and partly personalized.

The sequence came from a woman aged 18-30 years in good health. The chain employs TRBV19 and TRBJ2-1; weak D call: TRBD2 (6 bases). The material sequenced was memory (CD45RO+) T cells sorted from blood. The CDR3 spells CASSIRGGIEQFF. DNA of the CDR3: TGTGCCAGTAGTATACGCGGCGGGATCGAGCAGTTCTTC.